This is a list of T cell receptor beta chains from one sample in a study of spatial heterogeneity in lung cancer. TCRdb itself ran the 5' RACE reads through MiXCR, one entry per CDR3 protein. In the table there are some 100,000 distinct CDR3 sequences, approximately 4% of which are singletons. The sample here was lung tumor tissue, taken at surgery. All receptors derive from a male donor with early-stage non-small cell lung cancer. CDR3s include the opening cysteine and the closing phenylalanine or tryptophan.

15	TRBV27	TRBJ2-3	CASSRTGQGAGTQYF
14	TRBV7-2	TRBJ2-2	CASRTGINTGELFF
15	TRBV28	TRBJ2-2	CASSLQGRATGELFF
13	TRBV6-2/TRBV6-3	TRBJ2-5	CASSYGRGETQYF
14	TRBV5-1	TRBJ2-1	CASRIASADNEQFF
14	TRBV11-3	TRBJ2-2	CASSSYGASGELFF
16	TRBV6-5	TRBJ2-1	CASSSYLPSSYNEQFF
17	TRBV7-2	TRBJ1-6	CASSLVGGSSYNSPLHF
16	TRBV28	TRBJ2-6	CASSLTESSGANVLTF
17	TRBV4-1	TRBJ2-4	CASSPFGLAGPRNIQYF
12	TRBV20-1	TRBJ1-3	CSAEAPGNTIYF
15	TRBV11-2	TRBJ2-5	CASSLAGGNEETQYF
15	TRBV4-1	TRBJ2-5	CASSQEPQRGETQYF
14	TRBV28	TRBJ1-3	CASSLTGPRNTIYF
15	TRBV4-1	TRBJ2-2	CASSQRDTETGELFF
15	TRBV3-1	TRBJ2-5	CASSHLGGGRGTQYF
17	TRBV20-1	TRBJ2-3	CSARFWGGRAVADTQYF
15	TRBV6-5	TRBJ2-2	CASSYYGHPAGELFF
15	TRBV7-2	TRBJ1-1	CASSSRGAAVGEAFF
14	TRBV12-3/TRBV12-4	TRBJ1-2	CASGGRWDGDGYTF
14	TRBV28	TRBJ2-7	CASRGTGTGYEQYF
13	TRBV28	TRBJ2-5	CASSHQRTGAGYF
15	TRBV9	TRBJ2-1	CASSGEGARFSEQFF